Listed below are T cell receptor beta chains from one sample, sequenced in a study of cytomegalovirus exposure and HLA in healthy donors. Data came from immunoSEQ multiplex PCR; TCRdb stores just in-frame clones and leaves some out. The top ten clones hold 3.5% to 5.5% of a sample with about 160,000 clones, roughly four fifths of them seen once. The sample taken for sequencing was PBMCs. The receptors were gathered from a man in his forties or fifties in good health and CMV-seronegative. Both conserved end residues are part of each CDR3. A D gene is named only where the DNA matches it firmly. A clone size is listed for some rows: how often the clone was seen (once, few, many), or a class if it is expanded.

j_call clone_size cdr3_length v_call d_call cdr3_aa cdr3_nt
TRBJ1-3 - 15 TRBV10-3 - CAISEDSPPGNTIYF TGTGCCATCAGTGAGGACAGTCCCCCTGGAAACACCATATATTTT
TRBJ1-4 few 15 TRBV6-1 - CASNPRTAVDEKLFF TGTGCCAGCAATCCGCGGACAGCGGTAGATGAAAAACTGTTTTTT
TRBJ2-3 - 16 TRBV25-1 - CASSEVLGGGTDTQYF TGTGCCAGCAGTGAGGTGTTAGGAGGGGGCACAGATACGCAGTATTTT
TRBJ1-4 - 13 TRBV29-1 TRBD1 CSVLEGAAEKLFF TGCAGCGTTCTCGAGGGGGCCGCCGAAAAACTGTTTTTT
TRBJ2-1 - 14 TRBV15 - CATSRGQGRNEQFF TGTGCCACCAGCAGAGGCCAGGGCCGCAATGAGCAGTTCTTC
TRBJ1-5 few 18 TRBV7-9 TRBD1 CASSLFFSGTESNQPQHF TGTGCCAGCAGCCTCTTCTTCTCCGGGACAGAAAGCAATCAGCCCCAGCATTTT
TRBJ2-6 - 19 TRBV10-3 TRBD2 CAISERVAGVSSGANVLTF TGTGCCATCAGTGAGCGAGTAGCGGGGGTTTCCTCTGGGGCCAACGTCCTGACTTTC
TRBJ2-1 - 17 TRBV4-3 - CASSHYAPGHGANEQFF TGCGCCAGCAGCCACTACGCACCGGGACACGGCGCCAATGAGCAGTTCTTC
TRBJ2-6 - 17 TRBV9 - CASSTFRSTSGANVLTF TGTGCCAGCAGCACCTTTAGATCGACTTCTGGGGCCAACGTCCTGACTTTC
TRBJ2-7 - 14 TRBV27 - CASSLIAQGYEQYF TGTGCCAGCAGTTTAATTGCCCAGGGGTACGAGCAGTACTTC
TRBJ1-4 - 14 TRBV5-4 - CASSFWAQNEKLFF TGTGCCAGCAGCTTCTGGGCACAGAATGAAAAACTGTTTTTT
TRBJ1-4 - 15 TRBV6-5 - CASSYSGSSNEKLFF TGTGCCAGCAGTTACTCGGGCAGCTCTAATGAAAAACTGTTTTTT
TRBJ2-6 - 17 TRBV2 - CASSYRGGDSGANVLTF TGTGCCAGCAGTTATAGGGGCGGGGACTCTGGGGCCAACGTCCTGACTTTC
TRBJ2-7 few 12 TRBV2 TRBD1 CARGTGYYEQYF TGTGCCAGAGGGACAGGATATTACGAGCAGTACTTC
TRBJ2-7 - 14 TRBV6-5 TRBD1 CASSYNRGSYEQYF TGTGCCAGCAGTTATAACAGGGGGTCCTACGAGCAGTACTTC
TRBJ2-7 - 17 TRBV28 TRBD2 CASTPGLAGGGYYEQYF TGTGCCAGCACCCCGGGACTAGCGGGGGGGGGATACTACGAGCAGTACTTC
TRBJ2-7 once 14 TRBV5-6 TRBD1 CASRLRDRVYEQYF TGTGCCAGCAGGCTCCGGGACAGGGTGTACGAGCAGTACTTC
TRBJ2-2 - 15 TRBV6-4 - CASSRTEQNTGELFF TGTGCCAGCAGTAGGACAGAGCAGAACACCGGGGAGCTGTTTTTT
TRBJ2-1 - 15 TRBV5-1 TRBD2 CASSLGTSGGGEQFF TGCGCCAGCTCCCTTGGGACTAGCGGGGGAGGAGAGCAGTTCTTC
TRBJ1-5 - 13 TRBV19 - CATRSGTNQPQHF TGTGCCACCCGGTCGGGAACCAATCAGCCCCAGCATTTT
TRBJ2-1 once 15 TRBV2 - CASRRDSSSYNEQFF TGTGCCAGCAGGCGGGACAGCAGCTCCTACAATGAGCAGTTCTTC
TRBJ2-1 - 16 TRBV9 - CASSVALAGEYNEQFF TGTGCCAGCAGCGTAGCCCTGGCAGGGGAATACAATGAGCAGTTCTTC
TRBJ2-3 - 19 TRBV4-2 TRBD2 CASSQEASGGAVVTDTQYF TGTGCCAGCAGCCAAGAGGCTAGCGGGGGGGCCGTAGTAACAGATACGCAGTATTTT
TRBJ2-1 - 17 TRBV6-1 - CASSEILGRVSNNEQFF TGTGCCAGCAGTGAAATTCTGGGCAGGGTAAGCAACAATGAGCAGTTCTTC
TRBJ1-2 - 12 TRBV7-9 - CASSLRQQGYTF TGTGCCAGCAGCTTAAGACAACAAGGCTACACCTTC
TRBJ2-2 - 17 TRBV9 - CASSVVVGGVGTGELFF TGTGCCAGCAGCGTAGTGGTCGGAGGGGTTGGCACCGGGGAGCTGTTTTTT
TRBJ2-1 - 17 TRBV19 TRBD1 CASSIAHRGGPYNEQFF TGTGCCAGTAGTATAGCTCACAGGGGCGGTCCCTACAATGAGCAGTTCTTC
TRBJ1-3 - 16 TRBV5-6 - CASSLNRQAPLHTIYF TGTGCCAGCAGCTTGAACCGACAGGCACCCTTGCACACCATATATTTT
TRBJ2-2 - 14 TRBV30 TRBD1 CAWRGQSNTGELFF TGTGCCTGGAGGGGACAGTCGAACACCGGGGAGCTGTTTTTT
TRBJ1-1 - 15 TRBV9 - CASSDPLDRRAEAFF TGTGCCAGCAGCGACCCCTTGGACAGAAGGGCTGAAGCTTTCTTT
TRBJ1-2 - 13 TRBV14 TRBD1 CASSLDRGSGYTF TGTGCCAGCAGCCTGGACAGGGGGTCTGGCTACACCTTC
TRBJ2-2 - 16 TRBV5-1 TRBD1 CASSLGQGTNTGELFF TGCGCCAGCAGCTTGGGACAGGGTACGAACACCGGGGAGCTGTTTTTT
TRBJ2-1 - 20 TRBV4-3 TRBD2 CASSQETSGTSGASYNEQFF TGCGCCAGCAGCCAAGAGACGTCCGGGACTAGCGGGGCCTCCTACAATGAGCAGTTCTTC
TRBJ1-2 - 14 TRBV27 TRBD1 CASSSTTGVHGYTF TGTGCCAGCAGTTCAACCACAGGGGTCCATGGCTACACCTTC
TRBJ2-5 - 14 TRBV7-3 - CASSFGGERKTQYF TGTGCCAGCAGCTTTGGAGGGGAAAGGAAGACCCAGTACTTC
TRBJ2-7 - 14 TRBV18 - CASSKDRKAYEQYF TGTGCCAGCTCAAAAGACAGAAAAGCCTACGAGCAGTACTTC
TRBJ2-3 - 14 TRBV27 TRBD1 CAVRDRASTDTQYF TGTGCCGTACGGGACAGAGCTAGCACAGATACGCAGTATTTT
TRBJ2-2 - 18 TRBV7-2 - CASSLSPILATNTGELFF TGTGCCAGCAGCTTATCCCCAATTCTAGCGACGAACACCGGGGAGCTGTTTTTT
TRBJ1-1 - 13 TRBV7-9 - CASSPGLLTEAFF TGTGCCAGCAGCCCGGGACTGCTTACTGAAGCTTTCTTT
TRBJ1-1 - 14 TRBV4-1 TRBD1 CASSQGRQGTEAFF TGCGCCAGCAGCCAAGGTAGACAGGGGACTGAAGCTTTCTTT
TRBJ2-1 - 14 TRBV19 - CASRSGGPLTEQFF TGTGCCAGTAGAAGTGGGGGCCCTCTGACCGAGCAGTTCTTC
TRBJ2-7 - 17 TRBV18 TRBD2 CASSRLAGGQGSYEQYF TGTGCCAGCTCACGACTAGCGGGGGGACAAGGCTCCTACGAGCAGTACTTC
TRBJ2-7 - 14 TRBV11-2 TRBD2 CASSLLAGGYEQYF TGTGCCAGCAGCTTACTGGCGGGGGGCTACGAGCAGTACTTC
TRBJ2-5 - 14 TRBV2 TRBD1 CASSTLDREETQYF TGTGCCAGCAGTACCCTTGACAGGGAAGAGACCCAGTACTTC
TRBJ2-7 - 14 TRBV5-1 - CASSLDSLTYEQYF TGCGCCAGCAGCTTGGACAGCTTAACCTACGAGCAGTACTTC
TRBJ1-1 - 17 TRBV5-1 TRBD1 CASSLQTGGITNTEAFF TGCGCCAGCAGCTTACAGACAGGGGGGATAACGAACACTGAAGCTTTCTTT
TRBJ1-5 - 14 TRBV5-1 - CASSLLGQGQPQHF TGCGCCAGCAGCTTATTAGGGCAGGGTCAGCCCCAGCATTTT
TRBJ1-6 - 14 TRBV7-3 - CASSQGGAGTPLHF TGTGCCAGCAGCCAGGGTGGGGCAGGGACACCCCTCCACTTT
TRBJ2-7 once 13 TRBV7-6 - CASSPGSTYEQYF TGTGCCAGCAGCCCCGGGTCGACCTACGAGCAGTACTTC
TRBJ1-2 - 11 TRBV5-1 - CASRELGGYTF TGCGCCAGCAGGGAGCTAGGTGGTTACACCTTC
TRBJ2-1 - 16 TRBV7-9 TRBD2 CALSEGTGGLVGEQFF TGTGCCCTATCAGAGGGGACGGGGGGGCTCGTGGGCGAGCAGTTCTTC
TRBJ1-2 - 13 TRBV6-5 TRBD1 CASRLTGGEGYTF TGTGCCAGCAGGCTGACAGGGGGAGAAGGCTACACCTTC
TRBJ2-5 - 14 TRBV7-6 - CASSTSQGLETQYF TGTGCCAGCAGCACTTCCCAGGGGTTGGAGACCCAGTACTTC
TRBJ1-2 - 16 TRBV6-5 - CASSYSPSGTNYGYTF TGTGCCAGCAGTTACTCCCCGTCCGGGACTAACTATGGCTACACCTTC
TRBJ2-5 - 14 TRBV2 - CASIPGWRQETQYF TGTGCCAGCATCCCTGGGTGGAGGCAAGAGACCCAGTACTTC
TRBJ1-3 - 14 TRBV4-1 TRBD1 CASSHTGAGNTIYF TGCGCCAGCAGCCACACAGGGGCTGGAAACACCATATATTTT
TRBJ2-3 - 14 TRBV2 - CASSPSLLTDTQYF TGTGCCAGCAGTCCTTCGTTACTCACAGATACGCAGTATTTT
TRBJ2-2 - 14 TRBV9 - CASSVESSPGELFF TGTGCCAGCAGCGTGGAGTCTAGCCCCGGGGAGCTGTTTTTT
TRBJ1-5 few 13 TRBV5-8 - CASSVQGCQPQHF TGTGCCAGCAGCGTCCAGGGGTGTCAGCCCCAGCATTTT
TRBJ1-6 few 15 TRBV11-2 TRBD1 CASSPDRGRSRSLHF TGTGCCAGCAGCCCCGACAGGGGGCGAAGTCGGTCCCTCCACTTT